This TCR beta chain comes out of a study of cytomegalovirus exposure and HLA in healthy donors. Findings and limits, study-wide: A later analysis associated under 20,000 TCR beta sequences with HLA alleles at a 0.05 false discovery rate.

Despite likely unrecorded immune exposures, the donors were nominally healthy at the time of sampling. Amplification used 60 Vbeta primers and 13 Jbeta primers. TCRdb keeps only in-frame clones here, not all; method: immunoSEQ multiplex PCR. The table has about 150,000 clones, roughly 80% seen once; the top ten hold nearly 2.5%. Germline-derived CDR1 and CDR2 are SEHNR and FQNEAQ (reference sequence). This CDR3 has 14 residues. The J segment lost 5 bases and the V segment lost 3 bases, leaving 6 bases of the junction unmatched. Only a few counts were recorded for this clone. No antigen is known for it.

Sequencing was done on a sample of PBMCs. The genes are TRBV7-9 and TRBJ1-1; 7 nucleotides match TRBD1. This clonotype was obtained from a male donor in good health and CMV-seronegative. CDR3 nucleotide sequence: TGTGCCAGCAGCTTCCAACAGGGGCGGACTGAAGCTTTCTTT. This translates into CASSFQQGRTEAFF. The full variable domain, completed using reference TRBV7-9 and TRBJ1-1, is DTGVSQNPRHKITKRGQNVTFRCDPISEHNRLYWYRQTLGQGPEFLTYFQNEAQLEKSRLLSDRFSAERPKGSFSTLEIQRTEQGDSAMYLCASSFQQGRTEAFFGQGTRLTVV.